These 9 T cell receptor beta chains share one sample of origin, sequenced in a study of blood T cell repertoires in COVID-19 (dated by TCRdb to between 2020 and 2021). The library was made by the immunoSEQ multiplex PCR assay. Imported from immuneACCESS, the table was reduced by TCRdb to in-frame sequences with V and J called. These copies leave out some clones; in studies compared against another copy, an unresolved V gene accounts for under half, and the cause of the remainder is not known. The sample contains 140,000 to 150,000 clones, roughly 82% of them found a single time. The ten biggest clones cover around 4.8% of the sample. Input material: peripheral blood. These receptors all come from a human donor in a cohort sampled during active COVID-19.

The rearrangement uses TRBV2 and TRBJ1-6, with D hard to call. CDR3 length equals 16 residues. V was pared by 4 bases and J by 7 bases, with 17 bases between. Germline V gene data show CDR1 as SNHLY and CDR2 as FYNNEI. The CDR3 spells CASSARTLTGNSPLHF. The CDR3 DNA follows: TGTGCCAGCAGTGCCCGTACCCTCACGGGAAATTCACCCCTCCACTTT. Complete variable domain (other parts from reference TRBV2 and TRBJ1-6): EPEVTQTPSHQVTQMGQEVILRCVPISNHLYFYWYRQILGQKVEFLVSFYNNEISEKSEIFDDQFSVERPDGSNFTLKIRSTKLEDSAMYFCASSARTLTGNSPLHFGNGTRLTVT.

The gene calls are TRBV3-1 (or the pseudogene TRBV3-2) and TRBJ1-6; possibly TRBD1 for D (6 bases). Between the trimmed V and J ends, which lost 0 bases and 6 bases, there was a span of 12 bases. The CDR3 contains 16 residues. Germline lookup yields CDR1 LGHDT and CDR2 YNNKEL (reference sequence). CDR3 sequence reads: CASSQDSGVSNSPLHF. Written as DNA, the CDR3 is TGTGCCAGCAGCCAAGATTCAGGGGTGAGTAATTCACCCCTCCACTTT.

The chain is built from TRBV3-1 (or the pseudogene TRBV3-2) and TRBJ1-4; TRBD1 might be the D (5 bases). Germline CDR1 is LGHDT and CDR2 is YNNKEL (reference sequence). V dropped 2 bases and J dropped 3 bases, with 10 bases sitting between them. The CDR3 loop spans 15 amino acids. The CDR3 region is CASSQPGSANEKLFF. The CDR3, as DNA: TGTGCCAGCAGCCAACCAGGGTCCGCTAATGAAAAACTGTTTTTT.

CDR3 sequence: CSASLFGQASYEQYF. In DNA form, the CDR3 reads TGCAGTGCTAGTTTATTTGGGCAGGCCTCTTACGAGCAGTACTTC. The rearrangement joins TRBV20-1 to TRBJ2-7; D is ambiguous. V lost 3 bases and J 4 bases, leaving 19 bases between the germline ends. Germline-derived CDR1 and CDR2 are DFQATT and SNEGSKA (reference sequence). The CDR3 has 15 amino acids.

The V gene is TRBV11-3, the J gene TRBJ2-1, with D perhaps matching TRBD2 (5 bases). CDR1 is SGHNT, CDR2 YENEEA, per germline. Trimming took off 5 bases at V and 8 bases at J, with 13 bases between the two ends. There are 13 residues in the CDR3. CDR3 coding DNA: TGTGCCAGCAGCCATACTAGGACCGATGAGCAGTTCTTC. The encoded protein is CASSHTRTDEQFF.

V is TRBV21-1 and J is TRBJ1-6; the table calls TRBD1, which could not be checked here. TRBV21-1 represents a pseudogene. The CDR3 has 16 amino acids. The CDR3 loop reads CASSEPGQGNNSPLHF. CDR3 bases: TGTGCCAGCAGCGAACCGGGACAGGGAAATAATTCACCCCTCCACTTT.

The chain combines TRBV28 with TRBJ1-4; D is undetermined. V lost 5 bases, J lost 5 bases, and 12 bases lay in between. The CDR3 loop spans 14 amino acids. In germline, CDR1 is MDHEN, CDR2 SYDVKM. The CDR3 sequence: CASSRVFGNEKLFF. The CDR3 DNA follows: TGTGCCAGCAGTCGAGTTTTCGGGAATGAAAAACTGTTTTTT.

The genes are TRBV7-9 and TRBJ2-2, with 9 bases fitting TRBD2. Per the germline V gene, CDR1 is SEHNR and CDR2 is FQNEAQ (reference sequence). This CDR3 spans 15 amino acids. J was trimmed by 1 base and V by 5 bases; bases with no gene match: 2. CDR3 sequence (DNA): TGTGCCAGCAGCCGACTAGCGGTGAACACCGGGGAGCTGTTTTTT. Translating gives CASSRLAVNTGELFF.

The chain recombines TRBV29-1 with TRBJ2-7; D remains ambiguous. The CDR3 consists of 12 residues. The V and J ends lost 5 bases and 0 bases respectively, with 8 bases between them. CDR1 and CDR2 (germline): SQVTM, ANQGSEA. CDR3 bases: TGCAGCGTTAGTGCGAGCTCCTACGAGCAGTACTTC. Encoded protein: CSVSASSYEQYF.